The T cell receptor beta chain under discussion was sequenced for a study of blood T cell repertoires in COVID-19. Across the whole study: Samples taken during acute and convalescent COVID-19 were collected in the United States, Italy and Spain. PBMCs, B-cell-depleted T cells, or T cells were the source of the cDNA or gDNA that made up the material.

In the source study's methods: Using reference gene primer amplification, nucleated cell counts were estimated. Measured with immunoSEQ multiplex PCR; TCRdb has only the in-frame clones, and not every one. That table is the source of V, J and clone size, and D and trimming were worked out from the DNA. The sample carries 140,000 to 150,000 clones, roughly 80% recorded once. Germline V gives CDR1 MNHEY, CDR2 SMNVEV (reference sequence). CDR3 size: 18 residues. The V gene lost 0 bases and the J gene lost 1 base, with 13 bases spanning the gap. This clonotype was obtained from a man aged 65 to 85 who had recovered from COVID-19. The sequenced material came from peripheral blood. This rearrangement joins TRBV27 to TRBJ2-6, with D unclear. For the CDR3, the DNA is TGTGCCAGCAGTTTATCCCCTTTTCCCACTTCTGGGGCCAACGTCCTGACTTTC. Translation gives CASSLSPFPTSGANVLTF.